Each of the 20 T cell receptor beta chains below was sequenced from the same sample in a study of spatial heterogeneity in lung cancer. TCRdb analysed the 5' RACE reads with MiXCR anew, one entry per CDR3 protein. Seen here are fewer than 15,000 distinct CDR3 sequences, over 3% observed once, and the top ten hold 15% to 20%. Points from the study as a whole: Tracking of tumor mutation counts was seen in expanded intratumoral alpha and beta TCR counts.

The antigens these receptors bind are not known. Sample time point: sample taken at primary tumor resection. The specimen was lung tumor tissue, collected at surgery. All receptors derive from a male donor with early-stage non-small cell lung cancer.

At least ten counts were recorded for this clonotype. The V gene is TRBV28, the J gene TRBJ1-2; D might be TRBD1 (5 bases). The CDR3 has 17 residues. The V and J ends lost 4 bases and 7 bases respectively, with 25 bases between them. The germline V gene has CDR1 MDHEN and CDR2 SYDVKM. The CDR3 coding sequence is TGTGCCAGCAGTTCCCCCAGTCTGCGGGGAGGGACCCCTGGCTACACCTTC. Encoded protein: CASSSPSLRGGTPGYTF.

This clonotype was counted many times. The CDR3 sequence is CASSYSHTDTQYF. DNA of the CDR3: TGTGCCAGCAGTTATTCCCACACAGATACGCAGTATTTT. The V and J genes are TRBV6-6 and TRBJ2-3; D is ambiguous. Trimming removed 3 bases at V and 2 bases at J, with 6 bases between. This CDR3 is built from 13 residues. CDR1 is MNHNY and CDR2 is SVGAGI in the germline V gene (reference sequence).

This clonotype has ten or more counts. The chain employs TRBV11-1 and TRBJ2-2; no definite D call. Trimming left V 4 bases short and J 4 bases short, with 10 bases between. The CDR3 is made up of 14 amino acids. The germline CDR1 and CDR2 sequences are SGHAT and FQDESV (reference sequence). The CDR3 DNA follows: TGTGCCAGCAGCTCCCTGTCGGGCACCGGGGAGCTGTTTTTT. Translating gives CASSSLSGTGELFF.

This clonotype was observed at least ten times. The chain uses TRBV6-1 and TRBJ2-7; D not resolved. V was cut by 2 bases and J by 2 bases, with 4 bases left in between. Germline loops: CDR1 MNHNS, CDR2 SASEGT. The CDR3 extends over 12 amino acids. In nucleotides, the CDR3 is TGTGCCAGCAGTGAACTCCCCTACGAGCAGTACTTC. Its translation: CASSELPYEQYF.

This clonotype was recorded at least ten times. V usage is TRBV7-9 and J usage is TRBJ2-3; D is uncertain. The germline gives CDR1 SEHNR, CDR2 FQNEAQ (reference sequence). V lost 0 bases and J 2 bases, leaving 9 bases between the germline ends. This CDR3 contains 15 residues. CDR3 sequence reads: CASSLATPYTDTQYF. CDR3 nucleotide sequence: TGTGCCAGCAGCTTAGCCACCCCTTACACAGATACGCAGTATTTT. The full variable domain, in which reference TRBV7-9 and TRBJ2-3 provide the parts outside the CDR3, is DTGVSQNPRHKITKRGQNVTFRCDPISEHNRLYWYRQTLGQGPEFLTYFQNEAQLEKSRLLSDRFSAERPKGSFSTLEIQRTEQGDSAMYLCASSLATPYTDTQYFGPGTRLTVL.

This clonotype rates as medium-sized. The chain carries TRBV5-1 and TRBJ1-1; TRBD1 is a possible D gene (6 bases). Looked up from germline, CDR1 is SGHRS and CDR2 is YFSETQ. Deletions cut 6 bases from V and 1 base from J, with 16 bases between. The CDR3 is made up of 15 amino acids. Here the CDR3 reads CASTDLLQGNTEAFF. DNA for the CDR3: TGCGCCAGCACCGATCTTTTACAGGGGAACACTGAAGCTTTCTTT.

The table lists this clonotype with many counts. The CDR3 region is CANRNLAGDNEQFF. The DNA of the CDR3 is TGTGCCAACCGCAACTTAGCGGGGGACAATGAGCAGTTCTTC. The chain carries TRBV6-1 and TRBJ2-1; 9 nucleotides line up with TRBD2. Trimming took 10 bases from V and 5 from J; bases not matched to a gene: 9. CDR1 and CDR2 (germline): MNHNS, SASEGT. The CDR3 is 14 residues long.

This clonotype was observed at least ten times. The chain couples TRBV7-9 to TRBJ1-2; 7 bases agree with TRBD1. This CDR3 has 14 residues. Trimming took 0 bases from V and 5 from J; bases not matched to a gene: 3. Germline V gene sequence: CDR1 SEHNR, CDR2 FQNEAQ (reference sequence). Here the CDR3 DNA reads TGTGCCAGCAGCTTAGCGGGGACAGTTTATGGCTACACCTTC. It encodes CASSLAGTVYGYTF. The variable domain in full, with the rest retrieved from reference TRBV7-9 and TRBJ1-2, is DTGVSQNPRHKITKRGQNVTFRCDPISEHNRLYWYRQTLGQGPEFLTYFQNEAQLEKSRLLSDRFSAERPKGSFSTLEIQRTEQGDSAMYLCASSLAGTVYGYTFGSGTRLTVV.

By share of the sample, this clonotype is medium-sized. The chain couples TRBV20-1 to TRBJ1-6; D possibly corresponds to TRBD1 (6 bases). The CDR3 is 15 amino acids. The germline V gene has CDR1 DFQATT and CDR2 SNEGSKA (reference sequence). V lost 1 base to trimming and J lost 3 bases, with 10 bases between them. The CDR3 region is CSARGGGLYNSPLHF. The CDR3 bases are TGCAGTGCTAGAGGGGGGGGCCTCTATAATTCACCCCTCCACTTT.

This clonotype came up many times. The chain uses TRBV12-3 or TRBV12-4 and TRBJ1-5; D is uncertain. CDR3 length: 15 residues. Trimming left V 3 bases short and J 0 bases short, with 9 bases between. The CDR3 sequence is CASSLDGNSNQPQHF. CDR3 bases: TGTGCCAGCAGTTTGGACGGCAATAGCAATCAGCCCCAGCATTTT.

This clonotype came up many times. The chain uses TRBV12-3 or TRBV12-4 and TRBJ1-5; 8 nucleotides agree with TRBD1. The CDR3 loop spans 15 amino acids. V lost 5 bases and J lost 6; bases outside the gene matches: 9. CDR3 coding DNA: TGTGCCAGCAGTACCGACAGGGGACGAGTTCAGCCCCAGCATTTT. Its protein product is CASSTDRGRVQPQHF.

This clonotype was observed at least ten times. The rearrangement joins TRBV2 to TRBJ2-2, with TRBD2 identical over 9 bases. This CDR3 region has 18 residues. Per the germline V gene, CDR1 is SNHLY and CDR2 is FYNNEI. Losses at the gene ends were 3 bases for V and 0 bases for J; bases not matched to a gene: 8. CDR3 coding DNA: TGTGCCAGCAGTGAGATGCGGCGGGGGGGCGCGAACACCGGGGAGCTGTTTTTT. This codes for CASSEMRRGGANTGELFF.

This clonotype was recorded at least ten times. The rearrangement links TRBV5-4 to TRBJ2-5; the D gene is possibly TRBD2 (6 bases). The germline CDR1 and CDR2 sequences are SGHNT and YYREEE (reference sequence). The CDR3 has 11 amino acids. V shed 4 bases and J shed 9 bases, with 10 bases lying between them. The CDR3 DNA reads TGTGCCAGCAGCGCCAGGGAGGCCCAGTACTTC. This sequence encodes CASSAREAQYF.

This clonotype was seen a handful of times. The gene calls are TRBV11-1 and TRBJ1-1, with D hard to call. CDR1 is SGHAT, CDR2 FQDESV, per germline (reference sequence). The CDR3 is 13 residues long. Trimming stripped 5 bases from V and 1 base from J, with 8 bases between. CDR3 coding DNA: TGTGCCAGCAGCCTAACGGGGAACACTGAAGCTTTCTTT. Protein: CASSLTGNTEAFF.

V gene TRBV25-1 combines with J gene TRBJ2-7, with 12 bases identical to TRBD1. Germline V gene sequence: CDR1 MGHDK, CDR2 SYGVNS. The CDR3 runs to 15 residues. Unmatched junction bases numbered 5, after V lost 1 base and J lost 7 bases. In nucleotides, the CDR3 is TGTGCCAGCAGTGAATTGGGGACAGGGGGCCGGGAGCAGTACTTC. Residues: CASSELGTGGREQYF.

This clonotype was recorded at least ten times. The V and J genes are TRBV30 and TRBJ2-1; no clear D. The length of the CDR3 is 12 residues. Between the trimmed V and J ends, which lost 0 bases and 7 bases, there was a span of 7 bases. Germline-derived CDR1 and CDR2 are GTSNPN and SVGIG (reference sequence). The CDR3 loop is CAWSVSGNEQFF. The CDR3 DNA sequence: TGTGCCTGGAGTGTATCTGGGAATGAGCAGTTCTTC.

This clonotype is labeled as medium-sized. J is TRBJ2-5 and V is TRBV25-1; D not resolved. CDR3 size: 13 residues. Looked up from germline, CDR1 is MGHDK and CDR2 is SYGVNS. Trimming took off 4 bases at V and 5 bases at J, with 11 bases between the two ends. CDR3 nucleotides: TGTGCCAGCAGTGCGCAGTTATGGGAGACCCAGTACTTC. As protein: CASSAQLWETQYF.

In this sample, this clonotype turned up many times. The chain couples TRBV7-3 to TRBJ1-6; D is possibly TRBD1 (5 bases). The germline V and J ends were trimmed by 2 bases and 9 bases, with 17 bases remaining between them. Germline V CDR1 and CDR2: SGHTA, FQGTGA. CDR3 length equals 16 residues. The CDR3 nucleotides read TGTGCCAGCAGCTTATTGGGGGGGGTGGCCGCTTCACCCCTCCACTTT. Protein product: CASSLLGGVAASPLHF.

This clonotype was observed many times. The CDR3 is CASSLQVGYEQYF. The CDR3 nucleotides are TGTGCCAGCAGTTTACAAGTGGGATACGAGCAGTACTTC. The rearrangement links TRBV6-5 to TRBJ2-7; D is ambiguous. Germline-derived CDR1 and CDR2 are MNHEY and SVGAGI. The CDR3 is 13 residues long. Trimming took 4 bases from V and 4 from J, leaving 11 bases between them.

The chain links TRBV5-1 to TRBJ2-5; 7 nucleotides line up with TRBD2. Germline CDR1 reads SGHRS; CDR2 reads YFSETQ. The junction had 3 bases not matched to a gene; V was cut back by 0 bases and J by 4 bases. This CDR3 has 14 residues. The CDR3 sequence is CASSLVRGIETQYF. As DNA, the CDR3 is TGCGCCAGCAGCTTGGTGCGGGGGATAGAGACCCAGTACTTC.